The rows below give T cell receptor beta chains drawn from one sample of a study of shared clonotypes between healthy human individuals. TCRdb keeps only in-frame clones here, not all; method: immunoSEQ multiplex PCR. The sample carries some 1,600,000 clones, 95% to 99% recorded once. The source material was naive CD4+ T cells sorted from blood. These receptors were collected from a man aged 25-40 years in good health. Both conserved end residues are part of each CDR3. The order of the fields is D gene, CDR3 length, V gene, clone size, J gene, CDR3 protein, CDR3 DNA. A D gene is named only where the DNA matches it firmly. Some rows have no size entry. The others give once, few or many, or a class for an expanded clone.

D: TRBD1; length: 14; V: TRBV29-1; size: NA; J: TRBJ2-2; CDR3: CSGLDRGKSGELFF; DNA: TGCAGCGGACTGGACAGGGGGAAGAGCGGGGAGCTGTTTTTT
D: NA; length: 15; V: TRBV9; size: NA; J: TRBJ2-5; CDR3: CASSVRGVRQETQYF; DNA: TGTGCCAGCAGCGTAAGGGGCGTACGACAAGAGACCCAGTACTTC
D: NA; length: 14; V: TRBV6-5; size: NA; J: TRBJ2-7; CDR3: CASSFGRVYDEQYF; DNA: TGTGCCAGCAGTTTTGGTCGGGTTTACGACGAGCAGTACTTC
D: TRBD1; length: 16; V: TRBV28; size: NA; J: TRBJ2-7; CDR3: CASSSTGQGLRREQYF; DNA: TGTGCCAGCAGTTCGACGGGACAGGGGCTACGGCGCGAGCAGTACTTC
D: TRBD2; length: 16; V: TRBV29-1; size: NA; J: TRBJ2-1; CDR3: CSVTLGGRPPYNEQFF; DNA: TGCAGCGTTACCCTTGGCGGGAGGCCACCCTACAATGAGCAGTTCTTC
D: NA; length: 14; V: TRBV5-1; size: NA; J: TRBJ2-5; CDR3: CASRSGANQETQYF; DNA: TGCGCCAGCAGATCAGGGGCGAATCAAGAGACCCAGTACTTC
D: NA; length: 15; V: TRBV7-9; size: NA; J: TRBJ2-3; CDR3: CASRKEGLLTDTQYF; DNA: TGTGCCAGCAGAAAGGAAGGGCTCCTAACAGATACGCAGTATTTT
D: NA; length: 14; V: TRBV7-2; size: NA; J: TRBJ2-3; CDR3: CASSLGQTTDTQYF; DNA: TGTGCCAGCAGCTTGGGACAAACCACAGATACGCAGTATTTT
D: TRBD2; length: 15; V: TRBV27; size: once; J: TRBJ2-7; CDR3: CASSLRLARGYEQYF; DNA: TGTGCCAGCAGTTTACGACTAGCGAGAGGTTACGAGCAGTACTTC
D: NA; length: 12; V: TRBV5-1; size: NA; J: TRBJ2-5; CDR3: CASSFDRETQYF; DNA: TGCGCCAGCAGCTTCGACCGCGAGACCCAGTACTTC
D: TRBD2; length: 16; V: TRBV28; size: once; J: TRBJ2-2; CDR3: CASSLFSGTSWGELFF; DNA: TGTGCCAGCAGTTTATTTAGCGGGACCTCTTGGGGGGAGCTGTTTTTT
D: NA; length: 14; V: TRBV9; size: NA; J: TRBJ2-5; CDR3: CASSVQILGETQYF; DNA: TGTGCCAGCAGCGTCCAGATTCTCGGAGAGACCCAGTACTTC
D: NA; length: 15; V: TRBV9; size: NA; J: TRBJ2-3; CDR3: CASSVGRFSTDTQYF; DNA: TGTGCCAGCAGCGTAGGGCGGTTTTCCACAGATACGCAGTATTTT
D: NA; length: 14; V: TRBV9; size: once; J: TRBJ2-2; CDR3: CASSVVQGPGELFF; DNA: TGTGCCAGCAGCGTAGTACAGGGTCCCGGGGAGCTGTTTTTT
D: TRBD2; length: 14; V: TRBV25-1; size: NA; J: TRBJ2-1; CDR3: CASRGDYLTREQFF; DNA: TGTGCCAGCAGGGGGGACTACCTTACTCGTGAGCAGTTCTTC
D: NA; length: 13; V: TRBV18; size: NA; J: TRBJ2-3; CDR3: CASSLMDTDTQYF; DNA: TGTGCCAGCTCGCTGATGGATACAGATACGCAGTATTTT
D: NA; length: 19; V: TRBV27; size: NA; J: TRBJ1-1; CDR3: CASSLRSAPGFILNTEAFF; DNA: TGTGCCAGCAGTTTACGGTCAGCTCCAGGGTTTATTCTGAACACTGAAGCTTTCTTT
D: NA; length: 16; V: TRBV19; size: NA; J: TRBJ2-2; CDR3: CARARTGQTNTGELFF; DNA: TGTGCCAGAGCCCGCACCGGGCAGACGAACACCGGGGAGCTGTTTTTT
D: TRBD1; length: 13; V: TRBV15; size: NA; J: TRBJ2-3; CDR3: CATRTGVTDTQYF; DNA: TGTGCCACCAGGACAGGGGTCACAGATACGCAGTATTTT